Listed here are 22 T cell receptor beta chains from one sample, sequenced in a study of T cell responses to AZD1222 COVID-19 vaccine. Only in-frame clones appear in the TCRdb table, and some are missing; sequencing was by immunoSEQ multiplex PCR. Of 99,000 or so clones listed, 89% were seen once; the top ten hold around 20%. The material was peripheral blood, obtained on day 0 of AZD1222 vaccination. These receptors were collected from an adult in good health.

V usage is TRBV9 and J usage is TRBJ2-7; D is possibly TRBD2 (6 bases). CDR1 SGDLS and CDR2 YYNGEE come from the germline V gene. CDR3 length equals 17 residues. V lost 3 bases to trimming and J lost 3 bases, with 22 bases between them. The CDR3 reads CASSDGREAGNDYEQYF. The CDR3 DNA is TGTGCCAGCAGCGACGGAAGGGAGGCAGGGAACGACTACGAGCAGTACTTC.

The V call is TRBV28, the J call TRBJ2-2; tentative D call: TRBD1 (6 bases). Per the germline V gene, CDR1 is MDHEN and CDR2 is SYDVKM. The V end was cut by 8 bases, the J end by 13 bases, with 20 bases between. The CDR3 is made up of 13 amino acids. The CDR3 DNA sequence: TGTGCCAGCGTTTTAGGACAGACCGGGCGGCTGTTTTTT. This sequence encodes CASVLGQTGRLFF.

This chain links TRBV5-5 with TRBJ1-3; D is perhaps TRBD1 (5 bases). Germline CDR1 and CDR2: SGHKS and YYEKEE (reference sequence). This CDR3 is 15 amino acids long. Trimming removed 4 bases from V and 2 bases from J, with 13 bases in between. CDR3 loop: CASSPGGGTGNTIYF. For the CDR3, the DNA is TGTGCCAGCAGCCCCGGGGGAGGCACTGGAAACACCATATATTTT.

V and J are TRBV19 and TRBJ2-5; weak D call: TRBD2 (7 bases). The germline V gene has CDR1 LNHDA and CDR2 SQIVND (reference sequence). Trimming removed 6 bases from V and 6 bases from J, with 17 bases in between. This CDR3 spans 14 amino acids. CDR3 nucleotides: TGTGCCAGTAGGGGGGGGCCGGGGGAGAAGACCCAGTACTTC. This encodes CASRGGPGEKTQYF.

This clone is a singleton in its sample. This chain links TRBV9 with TRBJ1-5, with 11 positions matching TRBD1. V gave up 1 base and J gave up 3 bases; unmatched junction bases: 3. Germline CDR1 and CDR2: SGDLS and YYNGEE. The CDR3 has 16 residues. CDR3 DNA sequence: TGTGCCAGCAGCGTACCGGGACAGGGGGACAATCAGCCCCAGCATTTT. Its translation: CASSVPGQGDNQPQHF.

This chain joins TRBV11-1 and TRBJ2-7; 8 bases match TRBD2. The CDR3 totals 15 residues. From germline, CDR1 is SGHAT and CDR2 FQDESV (reference sequence). The junction had 3 bases not matched to a gene; V was cut back by 2 bases and J by 0 bases. CDR3 loop: CASSLTGGSSYEQYF. The CDR3 region has the DNA TGTGCCAGCAGCTTAACGGGGGGGAGCTCCTACGAGCAGTACTTC. Full variable domain (rest looked up from reference TRBV11-1 and TRBJ2-7): EAEVAQSPRYKITEKSQAVAFWCDPISGHATLYWYRQILGQGPELLVQFQDESVVDDSQLPKDRFSAERLKGVDSTLKIQPAELGDSAMYLCASSLTGGSSYEQYFGPGTRLTVT.

This clone was recorded once. The CDR3 region is CASSSLTYEQYF. The CDR3 DNA sequence: TGTGCCAGCAGTAGTTTGACCTACGAGCAGTACTTC. The gene calls are TRBV5-6 and TRBJ2-7; D is unclear. The CDR3 length is 12 residues. Germline CDR1 is SGHDT and CDR2 is YYEEEE. V was trimmed by 5 bases and J by 2 bases, leaving 8 bases between them.

The chain uses TRBV5-1 and TRBJ2-1; D may correspond to TRBD1 or TRBD2 (5 bases each). Germline-derived CDR1 and CDR2 are SGHRS and YFSETQ. The germline V and J ends were trimmed by 0 bases and 5 bases, with 15 bases remaining between them. The CDR3 is made up of 16 amino acids. The CDR3 protein is CASSLGVRGVDNEQFF. The CDR3 DNA reads as TGCGCCAGCAGCTTGGGGGTACGGGGCGTAGACAATGAGCAGTTCTTC.

The rearrangement uses TRBV6-5 and TRBJ1-6; D is uncertain. The V end lost 6 bases, the J end lost 8 bases, and 17 bases lay between the germline ends. CDR3 length: 15 residues. Germline CDR1 MNHEY, CDR2 SVGAGI. The CDR3 coding sequence is TGTGCCAGCAGCCCCAACAGCGGTCCGTATTCACCCCTCCACTTT. Amino acid sequence: CASSPNSGPYSPLHF.

This clone was recorded once. The genes are TRBV11-2 and TRBJ2-2; D uncertain. Germline V gene data show CDR1 as SGHAT and CDR2 as FQNNGV. The V end lost 5 bases, the J end lost 0 bases, and 13 bases lay between the germline ends. The CDR3 sequence is 16 residues long. CDR3 residues: CASSPTGRPNTGELFF. The CDR3 region has the DNA TGTGCCAGCAGCCCGACCGGTAGACCGAACACCGGGGAGCTGTTTTTT.

The chain links TRBV5-1 to TRBJ1-4; D uncertain. This CDR3 contains 17 residues. Germline values: CDR1 SGHRS, CDR2 YFSETQ. V lost 0 bases and J lost 0, with 12 bases in between. The chain's CDR3 is CASSLAQTTTTNEKLFF. In nucleotides, the CDR3 is TGCGCCAGCAGCTTGGCACAGACAACGACAACTAATGAAAAACTGTTTTTT.

This sequence joins TRBV5-4 and TRBJ1-1, with 7 positions matching TRBD1. The CDR3 extends over 12 amino acids. After removal of 2 bases from V and 11 bases from J, the junction contained 6 bases not matched to a gene. CDR1 and CDR2 from the germline V gene are SGHNT and YYREEE (reference sequence). The CDR3 region is CASSFTGAPAFF. In DNA, the CDR3 is TGTGCCAGCAGCTTTACAGGGGCCCCGGCTTTCTTT.

This chain joins TRBV27 and TRBJ1-2, with D tentatively TRBD1 (5 bases). The CDR3 has 14 residues. CDR1 and CDR2 from the germline V gene are MNHEY and SMNVEV (reference sequence). Trimming removed 6 bases from V and 7 bases from J, with 18 bases in between. The CDR3 nucleotides read TGTGCCAGCAGCCTCCTCGGGGGTGAGGGTGGCTACACCTTC. Its protein is CASSLLGGEGGYTF.

The V call is TRBV9, the J call TRBJ2-5, with D maybe TRBD2 (7 bases). V lost 3 bases and J 2 bases, leaving 23 bases between the germline ends. The length of the CDR3 is 18 residues. Germline lookup yields CDR1 SGDLS and CDR2 YYNGEE. Here the CDR3 DNA reads TGTGCCAGCAGCGATCTGGGTCCAAGGCGGGGGCGTCAAGAGACCCAGTACTTC. This translates into CASSDLGPRRGRQETQYF.

This clone was counted a single time. CDR3 sequence: CASSFGGREPQHF. As DNA, the CDR3 is TGTGCCAGCAGCTTCGGGGGCCGGGAGCCCCAGCATTTT. The chain carries TRBV27 and TRBJ1-5, with a possible D match to TRBD1 (6 bases). V was clipped by 6 bases and J by 8 bases, with 14 bases between them. The CDR3 is 13 residues long. CDR1 is MNHEY, CDR2 SMNVEV, per germline (reference sequence).

The genes are TRBV7-9 and TRBJ2-4; D gene unclear. The CDR3 spans 16 residues. The V end was cut by 4 bases, the J end by 0 bases, with 13 bases between. CDR1 SEHNR and CDR2 FQNEAQ come from the germline V gene (reference sequence). The CDR3 DNA reads TGTGCCAGCAGCTCGCGACCCCAGCTAGCCAAAAACATTCAGTACTTC. Its translation is CASSSRPQLAKNIQYF.

The V gene is TRBV12-5, the J gene TRBJ2-7; D remains unclear. In germline, CDR1 is LGHNT, CDR2 FRNRAP. CDR3 length equals 14 residues. V was cut by 1 base and J by 4 bases, with 11 bases left in between. The CDR3 coding sequence is TGTGCTAGTGGTTTGGATGTTGGGCGATACGAGCAGTACTTC. Translating it yields CASGLDVGRYEQYF.

V is TRBV10-3 and J is TRBJ1-2; D possibly corresponds to TRBD1 (6 bases). This CDR3 has 12 amino acids. Germline-derived CDR1 and CDR2 are ENHRY and SYGVKD. Trimming cost V 5 bases and J 4 bases, with 8 bases left between them. The CDR3: CAISTGFYGYTF. CDR3 sequence (DNA): TGTGCCATCAGTACAGGGTTCTATGGCTACACCTTC.

V gene TRBV5-6 combines with J gene TRBJ2-7, with a tentative D call TRBD1 (6 bases). There are 14 residues in the CDR3. Germline V gives CDR1 SGHDT, CDR2 YYEEEE. Trimming removed 0 bases from V and 2 bases from J, with 9 bases in between. In nucleotides, the CDR3 is TGTGCCAGCAGCTTGGGCGCAGGGGCCTACGAGCAGTACTTC. Residues: CASSLGAGAYEQYF.

The chain recombines TRBV21-1 with TRBJ1-5. TRBV21-1 is a known pseudogene. The CDR3 spans 17 residues. The CDR3 DNA follows: TGTGCCAGCAGCTCGTCGCGGAGGTATGTCCCCGTTCAGCCCCAGCATTTT. The encoded protein is CASSSSRRYVPVQPQHF.

CDR3 protein: CASSWRGLNQPQHF. Here the CDR3 DNA reads TGTGCCAGCAGCTGGCGGGGTCTCAATCAGCCCCAGCATTTT. The rearrangement joins TRBV5-8 to TRBJ1-5; D call uncertain. CDR3 length equals 14 residues. Germline CDR1 reads SGHTS; CDR2 reads YDEGEE. Trimming took off 3 bases at V and 3 bases at J, with 10 bases between the two ends.

The genes are TRBV5-1 and TRBJ2-5; D is tentatively TRBD1 or TRBD2 (6 bases each). The CDR3 totals 15 residues. From germline, CDR1 is SGHRS and CDR2 YFSETQ. Deletions cut 1 base from V and 5 bases from J, with 15 bases between. The CDR3 reads CASSLLVGGKETQYF. CDR3 coding DNA: TGCGCCAGCAGCTTGCTAGTGGGGGGCAAGGAGACCCAGTACTTC.